This T cell receptor (beta chain) stems from a study of T cell clusters in autoimmune cytopenias. Some 34,000 genome equivalents of blood DNA were amplified for TRB. The CDR3 is 14 amino acids. Germline lookup yields CDR1 MNHEY and CDR2 SMNVEV (reference sequence). One tube held mixed TRB-A and TRB-B primer pools for touch-down PCR. TCRdb reprocessed the multiplex PCR reads and stores each CDR3 protein as one record, lacking DNA. The ten most abundant clones cover 16% of a sample with some 7,000 distinct CDR3 sequences. The sample comprised peripheral blood. The origin of this receptor is a human donor with an autoimmune cytopenia or autoimmune hepatitis (not recorded which). This chain links TRBV27 with TRBJ1-2; TCRdb proposes TRBD1, but this gene call is untestable without DNA. The CDR3 protein is CASSWTAESSGYTF.